The 3 T cell receptor beta chains reported below all come from one sample, sequenced in a study of T cells after somatic rescue of genetic block. Method: immunoSEQ multiplex PCR; TCRdb's copy keeps in-frame clones and lacks some. The table has fewer than 15,000 clones, approximately 70% seen once. The specimen sequenced was peripheral blood mononuclear cells (PBMCs). The origin of the receptors is a boy aged 5-17 years.

The rearrangement uses TRBV7-3 and TRBJ1-2; TRBD1 matches 10 bases. The junction had 3 bases not matched to a gene; V was cut back by 3 bases and J by 8 bases. The length of the CDR3 is 13 residues. Germline lookup yields CDR1 SGHTA and CDR2 FQGTGA. Here the CDR3 reads CASSFGTGEGYTF. The CDR3 coding sequence is TGTGCCAGCAGCTTCGGGACAGGGGAAGGCTACACCTTC.

The chain joins TRBV18 to TRBJ1-2, with 9 positions matching TRBD1. Germline-derived CDR1 and CDR2 are KGHSH and LQKENI. V was clipped by 6 bases and J by 2 bases; unmatched bases: 7. CDR3 length: 15 amino acids. This CDR3 is CASSRTGDENYGYTF. The CDR3 DNA is TGTGCCAGCTCCAGGACAGGGGATGAGAACTATGGCTACACCTTC.

V gene TRBV27 combines with J gene TRBJ2-1; 14 bases map to TRBD2. Germline loops: CDR1 MNHEY, CDR2 SMNVEV (reference sequence). This CDR3 has 15 amino acids. The V segment lost 7 bases and the J segment 8 bases; nucleotides outside the gene matches: 7. CDR3 loop: CASILRGLAGDEQFF. The CDR3, as DNA: TGTGCCAGCATCCTTAGGGGACTAGCGGGAGATGAGCAGTTCTTC.